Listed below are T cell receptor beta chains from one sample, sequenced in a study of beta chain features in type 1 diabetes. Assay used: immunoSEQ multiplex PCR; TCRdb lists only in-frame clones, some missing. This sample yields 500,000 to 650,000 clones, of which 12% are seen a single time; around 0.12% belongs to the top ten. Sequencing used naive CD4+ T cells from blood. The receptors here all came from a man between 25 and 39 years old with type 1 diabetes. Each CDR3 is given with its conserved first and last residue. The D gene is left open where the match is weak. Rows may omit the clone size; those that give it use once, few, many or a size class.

CDR3 protein: CASSGTGGSANEKLFF
CDR3 DNA: TGTGCCAGCAGCGGCACAGGGGGCTCGGCTAATGAAAAACTGTTTTTT
V gene: TRBV28
clone size: .
D gene: TRBD1
J gene: TRBJ1-4

CDR3 protein: CASSLGLDGTDTQYF
CDR3 DNA: TGTGCTAGCAGCTTAGGGCTGGATGGCACAGATACGCAGTATTTT
V gene: TRBV7-7
clone size: few
D gene: .
J gene: TRBJ2-3

CDR3 protein: CASSPSIGGEAGYTF
CDR3 DNA: TGCGCCAGCAGCCCCTCAATAGGGGGCGAGGCGGGCTACACCTTC
V gene: TRBV5-1
clone size: .
D gene: TRBD1
J gene: TRBJ1-2

CDR3 protein: CASSQEAQGMQTQYF
CDR3 DNA: TGCGCCAGCAGCCAAGAGGCTCAGGGGATGCAGACCCAGTACTTC
V gene: TRBV4-1
clone size: .
D gene: .
J gene: TRBJ2-5

CDR3 protein: CASSMQGASNQPQHF
CDR3 DNA: TGTGCCAGCTCAATGCAGGGGGCGAGCAATCAGCCCCAGCATTTT
V gene: TRBV18
clone size: few
D gene: TRBD1
J gene: TRBJ1-5

CDR3 protein: CASSLGDRDDDEQYF
CDR3 DNA: TGTGCCAGCAGCTTAGGGGACAGGGACGACGACGAGCAGTACTTC
V gene: TRBV7-2
clone size: .
D gene: TRBD1
J gene: TRBJ2-7

CDR3 protein: CASSISGDTQYF
CDR3 DNA: TGTGCCAGTAGTATCTCCGGGGATACGCAGTATTTT
V gene: TRBV19
clone size: few
D gene: .
J gene: TRBJ2-3

CDR3 protein: CASSPLGDPDSPLHF
CDR3 DNA: TGTGCCAGCAGTCCGCTGGGGGACCCAGATTCACCCCTCCACTTT
V gene: TRBV6-5
clone size: few
D gene: .
J gene: TRBJ1-6

CDR3 protein: CASSLVNSPLHF
CDR3 DNA: TGTGCCAGCAGTTTGGTAAATTCACCCCTCCACTTT
V gene: TRBV27
clone size: .
D gene: .
J gene: TRBJ1-6

CDR3 protein: CAWRATTPYGYTF
CDR3 DNA: TGTGCCTGGAGAGCCACAACTCCCTATGGCTACACCTTC
V gene: TRBV30
clone size: .
D gene: .
J gene: TRBJ1-2

CDR3 protein: CASSIGQGPTKQYF
CDR3 DNA: TGTGCCAGTAGTATAGGACAGGGTCCTACGAAGCAGTACTTC
V gene: TRBV19
clone size: few
D gene: TRBD1
J gene: TRBJ2-7

CDR3 protein: CSAGQISYEQYF
CDR3 DNA: TGCAGCGCCGGACAAATCTCCTACGAGCAGTACTTC
V gene: TRBV29-1
clone size: few
D gene: .
J gene: TRBJ2-7

CDR3 protein: CASSLQWNTEAFF
CDR3 DNA: TGTGCCAGTAGCTTACAGTGGAACACTGAAGCTTTCTTT
V gene: TRBV19
clone size: .
D gene: .
J gene: TRBJ1-1